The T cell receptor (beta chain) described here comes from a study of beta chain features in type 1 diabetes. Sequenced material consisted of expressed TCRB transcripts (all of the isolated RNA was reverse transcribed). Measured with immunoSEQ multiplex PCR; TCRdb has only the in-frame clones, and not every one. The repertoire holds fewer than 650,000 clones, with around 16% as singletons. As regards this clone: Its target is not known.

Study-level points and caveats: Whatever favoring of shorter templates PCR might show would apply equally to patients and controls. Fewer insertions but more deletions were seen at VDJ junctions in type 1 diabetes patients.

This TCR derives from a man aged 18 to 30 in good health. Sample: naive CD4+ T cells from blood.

CDR3 loop: CASSLAPPGQTTDTQYF. CDR3 in DNA: TGCGCCAGCAGCTTGGCCCCCCCGGGTCAGACCACAGATACGCAGTATTTT. The chain recombines TRBV5-1 with TRBJ2-3, with D hard to call. This CDR3 is 17 amino acids long. Trimming removed 0 bases from V and 2 bases from J, with 16 bases in between. Germline V gives CDR1 SGHRS, CDR2 YFSETQ.